These 10 T cell receptor beta chains share one sample of origin, sequenced in a study of cytomegalovirus exposure and HLA in healthy donors. PCR employed 60 Vbeta and 13 Jbeta primers. Using immunoSEQ multiplex PCR, the repertoire was profiled, and TCRdb retains in-frame clones only, with some absent. The repertoire includes around 140,000 clones, 60% to 80% of them detected once, and 4.2% sits in the top ten. The sample was PBMCs. The source is a man aged 50 to 60 in good health and CMV-seropositive.

This clone was detected only a few times. V and J are TRBV28 and TRBJ2-7; D is perhaps TRBD2 (6 bases). This CDR3 spans 15 amino acids. Germline V gene lookup returns CDR1 MDHEN and CDR2 SYDVKM. V shed 5 bases and J shed 9 bases, with 23 bases lying between them. The DNA of the CDR3 is TGTGCCAGCAGTGACTCGAGACCCGGGGGACGATTGCAGTACTTC. Translation: CASSDSRPGGRLQYF.

The genes are TRBV18 and TRBJ1-5; D is uncertain. The CDR3 sequence is 13 residues long. CDR1 and CDR2 from the germline V gene are KGHSH and LQKENI. Trimming took 2 bases from V and 7 from J, leaving 9 bases between them. Written as DNA, the CDR3 is TGTGCCAGCTCACCAGGGGAGCGGCAGCCCCAGCATTTT. It codes for CASSPGERQPQHF.

V and J are TRBV5-1 and TRBJ1-4, with 9 bases that match TRBD1. The V and J ends lost 4 bases and 4 bases, in that order; junction bases with no gene match: 2. The length of the CDR3 is 14 residues. Germline CDR1 and CDR2: SGHRS and YFSETQ. CDR3 coding DNA: TGCGCCAGCAGCCCGGACAGGGGTAATGAAAAACTGTTTTTT. It yields the protein CASSPDRGNEKLFF.

The rearrangement links TRBV27 to TRBJ1-2; a weak D match, TRBD1 (6 bases). Trimming removed 6 bases at V and 2 bases at J, with 7 bases between. CDR3 length: 12 residues. CDR1 and CDR2 (germline): MNHEY, SMNVEV (reference sequence). The chain's CDR3 is CASRQGNYGYTF. Here the CDR3 DNA reads TGTGCCAGCAGACAGGGAAACTATGGCTACACCTTC.

The chain joins TRBV2 to TRBJ1-1; a weak D match, TRBD1 (5 bases). Germline CDR1 is SNHLY and CDR2 is FYNNEI. The CDR3 contains 15 residues. Trimming took 5 bases from V and 0 from J, leaving 13 bases between them. The CDR3 DNA is TGTGCCAGCAGTATATTGGGGGGTATGAACACTGAAGCTTTCTTT. This translates into CASSILGGMNTEAFF.

The chain is built from TRBV7-8 and TRBJ2-7; 7 nucleotides align to TRBD1. Looked up from germline, CDR1 is SGHVS and CDR2 is FQNEAQ. V was clipped by 0 bases and J by 12 bases; unmatched bases: 5. This CDR3 has 12 amino acids. The CDR3 loop reads CASSLAGQPGYF. In nucleotides, the CDR3 is TGTGCCAGCAGCTTAGCGGGACAGCCAGGGTACTTC.

V is TRBV9 and J is TRBJ2-1, with 11 bases identical to TRBD1. From germline, CDR1 is SGDLS and CDR2 YYNGEE. V shed 1 base and J 4 bases; nucleotides not matched to a gene: 4. The CDR3 totals 16 residues. Written as DNA, the CDR3 is TGTGCCAGCAGCGTAAGGACAGGGGGCGTTTACAATGAGCAGTTCTTC. Encoded protein: CASSVRTGGVYNEQFF.

The rearrangement joins TRBV5-1 to TRBJ2-4; D is ambiguous. Germline V gene data show CDR1 as SGHRS and CDR2 as YFSETQ. This CDR3 has 14 amino acids. V was shortened by 0 bases and J by 5 bases, with 9 bases between the two germline ends. The CDR3 region is CASSLGASENIQYF. CDR3 bases: TGCGCCAGCAGCTTGGGGGCCTCCGAAAACATTCAGTACTTC.

V gene TRBV6-1 combines with J gene TRBJ1-3, with 7 bases aligning to TRBD1. The trim removed 4 bases at V and 0 bases at J, leaving 0 bases unmatched. This CDR3 region has 14 residues. Per the germline V gene, CDR1 is MNHNS and CDR2 is SASEGT. The CDR3 sequence is CASSAGGSGNTIYF. The CDR3 DNA is TGTGCCAGCAGTGCAGGGGGCTCTGGAAACACCATATATTTT.

The chain employs TRBV29-1 and TRBJ2-1; D is unclear. V lost 1 base, J lost 3 bases, and 16 bases lay in between. Germline V gene data show CDR1 as SQVTM and CDR2 as ANQGSEA. The CDR3 loop spans 16 amino acids. The CDR3 DNA sequence: TGCAGCGTTGAAGGTTCCAGCGCAAACCTCTACAATGAGCAGTTCTTC. It encodes CSVEGSSANLYNEQFF.